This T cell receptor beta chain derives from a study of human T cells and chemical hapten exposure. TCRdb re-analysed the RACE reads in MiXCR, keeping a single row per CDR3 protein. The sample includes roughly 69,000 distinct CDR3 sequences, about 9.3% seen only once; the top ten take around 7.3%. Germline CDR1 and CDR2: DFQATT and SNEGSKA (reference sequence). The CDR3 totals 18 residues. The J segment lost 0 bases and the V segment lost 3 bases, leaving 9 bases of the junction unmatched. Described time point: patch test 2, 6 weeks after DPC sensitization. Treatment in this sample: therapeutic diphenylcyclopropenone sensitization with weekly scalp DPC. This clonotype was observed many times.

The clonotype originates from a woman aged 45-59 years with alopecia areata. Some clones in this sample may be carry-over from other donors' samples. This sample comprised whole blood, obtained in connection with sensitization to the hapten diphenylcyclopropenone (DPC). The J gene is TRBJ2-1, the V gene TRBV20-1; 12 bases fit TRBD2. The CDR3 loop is CSASLGLAGRISYNEQFF. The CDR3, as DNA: TGCAGTGCTAGCCTTGGACTAGCGGGACGCATCTCCTACAATGAGCAGTTCTTC.